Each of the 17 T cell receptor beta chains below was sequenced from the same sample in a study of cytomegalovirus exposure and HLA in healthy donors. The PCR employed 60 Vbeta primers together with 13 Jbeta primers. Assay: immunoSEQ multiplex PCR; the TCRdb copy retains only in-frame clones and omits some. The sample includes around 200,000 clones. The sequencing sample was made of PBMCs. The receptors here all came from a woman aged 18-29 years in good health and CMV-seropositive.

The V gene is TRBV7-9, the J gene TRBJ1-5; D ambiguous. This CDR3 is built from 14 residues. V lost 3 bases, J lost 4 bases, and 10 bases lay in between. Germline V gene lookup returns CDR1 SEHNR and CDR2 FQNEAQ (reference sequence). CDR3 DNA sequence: TGTGCCAGCAGCTTCGGGGAATCGAATCAGCCCCAGCATTTT. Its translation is CASSFGESNQPQHF.

Here the CDR3 reads CASSAATGGLYEQYF. The CDR3 DNA sequence: TGTGCCAGCAGCGCTGCGACAGGGGGCCTCTACGAGCAGTACTTC. The chain is built from TRBV9 and TRBJ2-5, with 10 bases lining up with TRBD1. The J call could be wrong; TRBJ2-7 is a better fit for the DNA end. This CDR3 is built from 15 residues. CDR1 and CDR2 from the germline V gene are SGDLS and YYNGEE.

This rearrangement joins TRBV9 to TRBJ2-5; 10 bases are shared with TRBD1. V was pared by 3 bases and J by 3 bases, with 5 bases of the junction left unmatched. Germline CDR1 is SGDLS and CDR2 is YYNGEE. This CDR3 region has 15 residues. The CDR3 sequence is CASSGGTGVKETQYF. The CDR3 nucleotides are TGTGCCAGCAGCGGGGGGACAGGGGTGAAAGAGACCCAGTACTTC.

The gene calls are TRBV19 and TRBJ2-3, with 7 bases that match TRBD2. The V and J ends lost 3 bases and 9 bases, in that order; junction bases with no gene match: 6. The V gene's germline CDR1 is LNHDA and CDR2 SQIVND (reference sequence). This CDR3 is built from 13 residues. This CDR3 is CASSIGRGDTQYF. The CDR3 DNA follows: TGTGCCAGTAGTATCGGTCGGGGGGACACGCAGTATTTT.

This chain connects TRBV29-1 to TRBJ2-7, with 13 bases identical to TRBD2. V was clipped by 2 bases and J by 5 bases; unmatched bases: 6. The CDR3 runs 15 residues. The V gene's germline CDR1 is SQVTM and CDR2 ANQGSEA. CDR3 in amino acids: CSVERLAGGRDEQYF. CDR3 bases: TGCAGCGTTGAACGACTAGCGGGAGGCCGGGACGAGCAGTACTTC.

CDR3 nucleotide sequence: TGCGCCAGCAGCCAAGCCGAGGTTAATGAAAAACTGTTTTTT. Translated, it gives CASSQAEVNEKLFF. The V gene is TRBV4-1, the J gene TRBJ1-4; no reliable D call. This CDR3 region has 14 residues. Deletions cut 1 base from V and 4 bases from J, with 7 bases between. Germline CDR1 and CDR2: MGHRA and YSYEKL.

The CDR3 sequence is CASSIASVFGEGNQPQHF. The CDR3 DNA reads TGTGCCAGTAGTATAGCCTCCGTTTTCGGGGAAGGCAATCAGCCCCAGCATTTT. This chain links TRBV19 with TRBJ1-5; D unresolved. The germline V gene encodes CDR1 LNHDA and CDR2 SQIVND (reference sequence). This CDR3 has 18 residues. The V end lost 1 base, the J end lost 2 bases, and 18 bases lay between the germline ends.

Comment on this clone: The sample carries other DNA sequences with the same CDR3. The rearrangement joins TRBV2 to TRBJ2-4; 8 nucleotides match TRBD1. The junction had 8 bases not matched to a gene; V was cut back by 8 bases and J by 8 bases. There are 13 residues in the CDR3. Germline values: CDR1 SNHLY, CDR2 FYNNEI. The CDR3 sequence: CASEDRAVDIQYF. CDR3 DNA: TGTGCCAGCGAGGACAGGGCAGTGGACATTCAGTACTTC. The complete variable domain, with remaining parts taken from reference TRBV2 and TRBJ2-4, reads EPEVTQTPSHQVTQMGQEVILRCVPISNHLYFYWYRQILGQKVEFLVSFYNNEISEKSEIFDDQFSVERPDGSNFTLKIRSTKLEDSAMYFCASEDRAVDIQYFGAGTRLSVL.

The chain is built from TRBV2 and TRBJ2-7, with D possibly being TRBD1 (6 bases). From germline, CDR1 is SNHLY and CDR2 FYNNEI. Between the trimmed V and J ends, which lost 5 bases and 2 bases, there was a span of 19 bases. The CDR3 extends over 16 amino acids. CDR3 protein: CASSKSRDTRTYEQYF. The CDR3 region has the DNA TGTGCCAGCAGTAAATCCCGGGACACAAGAACCTACGAGCAGTACTTC.

The CDR3 DNA reads as TGTGCCAGTAGTATTCAGACAGCAGACTACGAGCAGTACTTC. Translated, it gives CASSIQTADYEQYF. V is TRBV19 and J is TRBJ2-7, with a tentative D call TRBD1 (5 bases). V shed 3 bases and J shed 3 bases, with 12 bases lying between them. CDR3 length equals 14 residues. From germline, CDR1 is LNHDA and CDR2 SQIVND (reference sequence).

The DNA for the CDR3 is TGCGCCAGCAGTGAGAGGACAGGGGACACTGAAGCTTTCTTT. It specifies CASSERTGDTEAFF. The chain has TRBV10-2 and TRBJ1-1; 9 bases fit TRBD1. Germline CDR1 is WSHSY and CDR2 is SAAADI. The CDR3 is 14 residues long. J lost 3 bases, V lost 2 bases, and 1 base had no gene match.

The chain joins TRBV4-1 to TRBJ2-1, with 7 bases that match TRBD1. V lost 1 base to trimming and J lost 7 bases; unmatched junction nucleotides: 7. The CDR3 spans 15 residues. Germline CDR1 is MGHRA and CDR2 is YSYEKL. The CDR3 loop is CASSQVTGTGNEQFF. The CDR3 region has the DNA TGCGCCAGCAGCCAAGTGACAGGGACGGGGAATGAGCAGTTCTTC.

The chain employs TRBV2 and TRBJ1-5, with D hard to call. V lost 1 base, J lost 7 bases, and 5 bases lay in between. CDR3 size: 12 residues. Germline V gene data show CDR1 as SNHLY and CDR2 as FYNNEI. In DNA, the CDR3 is TGTGCCAGCAGTGAAGACGGGCAGCCCCAGCATTTT. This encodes CASSEDGQPQHF.

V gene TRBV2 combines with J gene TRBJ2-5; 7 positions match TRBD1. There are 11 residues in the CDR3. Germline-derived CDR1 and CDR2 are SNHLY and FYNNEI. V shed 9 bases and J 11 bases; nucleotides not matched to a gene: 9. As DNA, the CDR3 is TGTGCCAGGAAAGACAGGGACCAGCAGTACTTC. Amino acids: CARKDRDQQYF.

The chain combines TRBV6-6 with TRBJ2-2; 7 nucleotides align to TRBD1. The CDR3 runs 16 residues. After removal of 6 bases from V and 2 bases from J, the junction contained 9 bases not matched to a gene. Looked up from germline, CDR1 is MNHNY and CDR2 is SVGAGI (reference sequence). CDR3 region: CASRAPGQINTGELFF. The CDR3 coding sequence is TGTGCCAGCAGAGCCCCGGGACAGATTAACACCGGGGAGCTGTTTTTT.

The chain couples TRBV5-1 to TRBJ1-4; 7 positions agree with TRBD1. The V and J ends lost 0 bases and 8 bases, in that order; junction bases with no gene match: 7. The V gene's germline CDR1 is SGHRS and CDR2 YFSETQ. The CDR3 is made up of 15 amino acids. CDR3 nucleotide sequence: TGCGCCAGCAGCTTGGTACCCACACAGGGGGAAAAACTGTTTTTT. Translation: CASSLVPTQGEKLFF.

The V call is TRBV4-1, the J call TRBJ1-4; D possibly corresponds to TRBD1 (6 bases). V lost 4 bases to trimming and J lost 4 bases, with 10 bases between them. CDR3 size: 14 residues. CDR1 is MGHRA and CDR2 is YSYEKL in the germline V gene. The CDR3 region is CASSPRDNNEKLFF. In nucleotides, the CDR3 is TGCGCCAGCAGCCCCCGGGACAATAATGAAAAACTGTTTTTT.